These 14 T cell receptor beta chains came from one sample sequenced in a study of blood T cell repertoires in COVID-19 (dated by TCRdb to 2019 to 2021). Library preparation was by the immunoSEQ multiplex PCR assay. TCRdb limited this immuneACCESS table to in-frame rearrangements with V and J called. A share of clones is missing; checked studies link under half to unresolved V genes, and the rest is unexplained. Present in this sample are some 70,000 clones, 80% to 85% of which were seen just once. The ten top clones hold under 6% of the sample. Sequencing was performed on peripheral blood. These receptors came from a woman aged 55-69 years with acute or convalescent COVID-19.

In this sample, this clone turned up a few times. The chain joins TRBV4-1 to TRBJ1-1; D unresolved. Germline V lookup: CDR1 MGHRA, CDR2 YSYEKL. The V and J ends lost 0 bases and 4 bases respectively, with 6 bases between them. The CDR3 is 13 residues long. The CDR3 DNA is TGCGCCAGCAGCCAAGATCTCGGCACTGAAGCTTTCTTT. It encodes CASSQDLGTEAFF.

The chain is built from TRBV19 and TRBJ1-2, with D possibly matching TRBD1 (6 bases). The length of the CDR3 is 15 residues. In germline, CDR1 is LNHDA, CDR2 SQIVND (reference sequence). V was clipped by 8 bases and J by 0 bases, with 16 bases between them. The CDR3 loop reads CASWDILGPNYGYTF. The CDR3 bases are TGTGCCAGTTGGGACATCCTGGGCCCTAACTATGGCTACACCTTC.

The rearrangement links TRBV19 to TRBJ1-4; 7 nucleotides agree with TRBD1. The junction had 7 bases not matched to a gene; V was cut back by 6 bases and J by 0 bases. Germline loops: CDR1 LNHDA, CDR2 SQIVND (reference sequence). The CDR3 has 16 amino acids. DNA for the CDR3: TGTGCCAGTAGAAGGACAGGAACTGCAACTAATGAAAAACTGTTTTTT. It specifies CASRRTGTATNEKLFF.

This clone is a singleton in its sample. In DNA, the CDR3 is TGTGCCAGCAGCCAGCCAGAGGGCTTCATGAACACTGAAGCTTTCTTT. It codes for CASSQPEGFMNTEAFF. The chain recombines TRBV7-9 with TRBJ1-1; D remains ambiguous. There are 16 residues in the CDR3. Germline CDR1 reads SEHNR; CDR2 reads FQNEAQ (reference sequence). Trimming removed 5 bases at V and 0 bases at J, with 16 bases between.

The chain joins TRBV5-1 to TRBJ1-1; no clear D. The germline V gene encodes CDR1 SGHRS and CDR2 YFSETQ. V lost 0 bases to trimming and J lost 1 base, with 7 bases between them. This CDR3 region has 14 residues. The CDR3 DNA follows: TGCGCCAGCAGCTTGGTGGGAGGGAACACTGAAGCTTTCTTT. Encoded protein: CASSLVGGNTEAFF.

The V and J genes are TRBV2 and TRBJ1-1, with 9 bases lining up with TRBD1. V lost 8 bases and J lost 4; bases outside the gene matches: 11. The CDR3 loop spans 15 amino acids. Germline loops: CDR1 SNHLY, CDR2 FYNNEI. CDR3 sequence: CASGGQGNSGTEAFF. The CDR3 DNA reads TGTGCCAGCGGAGGACAGGGGAATAGTGGCACTGAAGCTTTCTTT.

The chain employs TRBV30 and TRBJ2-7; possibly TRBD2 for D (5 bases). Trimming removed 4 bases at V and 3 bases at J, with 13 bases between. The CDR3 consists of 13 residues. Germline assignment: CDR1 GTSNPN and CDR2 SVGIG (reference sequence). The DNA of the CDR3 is TGTGCCTGGAATCAGAGGGCCAGCTACGAGCAGTACTTC. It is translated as CAWNQRASYEQYF.

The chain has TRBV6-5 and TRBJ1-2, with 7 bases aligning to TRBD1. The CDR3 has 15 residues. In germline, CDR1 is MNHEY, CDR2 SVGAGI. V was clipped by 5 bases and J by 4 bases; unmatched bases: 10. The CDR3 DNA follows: TGTGCCAGCAGTCAGGTACAGGGGAGAGCCTATGGCTACACCTTC. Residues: CASSQVQGRAYGYTF.

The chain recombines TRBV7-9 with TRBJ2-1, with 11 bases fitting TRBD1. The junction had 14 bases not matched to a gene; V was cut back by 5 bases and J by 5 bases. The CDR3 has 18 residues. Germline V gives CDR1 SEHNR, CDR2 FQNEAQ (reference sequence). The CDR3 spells CASSLPPGQGVRNNEQFF. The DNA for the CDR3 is TGTGCCAGCAGCCTACCCCCGGGACAGGGGGTAAGGAACAATGAGCAGTTCTTC.

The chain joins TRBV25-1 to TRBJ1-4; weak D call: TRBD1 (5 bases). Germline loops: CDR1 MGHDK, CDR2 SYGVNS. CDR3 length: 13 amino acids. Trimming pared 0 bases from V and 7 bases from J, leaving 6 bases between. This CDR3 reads CASSEYGGEKLFF. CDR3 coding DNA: TGTGCCAGCAGTGAATACGGGGGTGAAAAACTGTTTTTT.

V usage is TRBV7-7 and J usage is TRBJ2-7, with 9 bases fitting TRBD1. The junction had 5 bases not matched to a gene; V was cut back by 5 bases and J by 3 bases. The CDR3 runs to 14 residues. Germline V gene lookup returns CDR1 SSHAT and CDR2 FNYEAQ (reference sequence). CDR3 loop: CASSPGQGFYEQYF. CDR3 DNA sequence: TGTGCCAGCAGCCCAGGACAGGGGTTCTACGAGCAGTACTTC.

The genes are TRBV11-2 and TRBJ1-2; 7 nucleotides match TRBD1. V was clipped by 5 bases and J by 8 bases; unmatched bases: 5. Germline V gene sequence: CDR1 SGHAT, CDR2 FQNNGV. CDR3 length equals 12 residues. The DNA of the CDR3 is TGTGCCAGCAGCCCCACAGGGGAGGGCTACACCTTC. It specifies CASSPTGEGYTF.

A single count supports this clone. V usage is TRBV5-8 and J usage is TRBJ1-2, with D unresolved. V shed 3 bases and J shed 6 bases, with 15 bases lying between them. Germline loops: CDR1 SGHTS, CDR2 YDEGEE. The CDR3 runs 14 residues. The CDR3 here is CASSSLPVTNGYTF. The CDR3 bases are TGTGCCAGCAGCTCTCTTCCAGTCACCAATGGCTACACCTTC. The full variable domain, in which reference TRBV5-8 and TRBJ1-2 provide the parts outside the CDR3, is EAGVTQSPTHLIKTRGQQATLRCSPISGHTSVYWYQQALGLGLQFLLWYDEGEERNRGNFPPRFSGRQFPNYSSELNVNALELEDSALYLCASSSLPVTNGYTFGSGTRLTVV.

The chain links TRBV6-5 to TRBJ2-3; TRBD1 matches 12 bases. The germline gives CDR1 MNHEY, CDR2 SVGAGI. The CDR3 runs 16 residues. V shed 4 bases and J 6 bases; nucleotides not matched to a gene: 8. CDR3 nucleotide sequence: TGTGCCAGCAGTTCCGGAGCCGGGACAGGGGGCGATACGCAGTATTTT. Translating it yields CASSSGAGTGGDTQYF.